There are many counts of the clone carrying this T cell receptor beta chain. No antigen is known for it. These data are taken from a study of T cells in Graves' hyperthyroidism and ophthalmopathy. Amplified TCR beta CDR3 regions derived from RNA transcripts. In the first-round RT-PCR of the TCR CDR3, the HTBI primer set was used. Via MiXCR, TCRdb re-called the multiplex PCR reads, giving one row per CDR3 protein. The sample has 530,000 or so distinct CDR3 sequences, approximately 25% seen once. A NOSPECS grade of at least 4, a Clinical Activity Score of at least 3 and duration under 3 months were recorded in ophthalmopathy patients. Uncontrolled infection, other autoimmune disease, pregnancy or lactation barred patients from enrollment. Diagnoses rested on clinical symptoms, serum thyroxine and TRAb, thyroid ultrasound and orbital computed tomography. Study results and limitations: The blood repertoire included most of the expanded thyroid clonotypes above 0.001.

In germline, CDR1 is SGHRS, CDR2 YFSETQ. Germline trimming cut 1 base from V and 1 base from J; bases unmatched to any gene: 4. CDR3 length: 16 amino acids. The sample was blood. This clonotype originated in a woman aged 25 to 39 with Graves' ophthalmopathy. This sequence joins TRBV5-1 and TRBJ2-5, with 10 bases that match TRBD2. CDR3 loop: CASSLRTSGLQETQYF. The CDR3 coding sequence is TGCGCCAGCAGCTTGAGGACTAGCGGCCTCCAAGAGACCCAGTACTTC.